This T cell receptor beta chain was identified during a study of breast tumors, draining lymph nodes, adjacent tissues. Study-level results: The data were judged consistent with most tumor T cells coming from lymph node and expanding in tumor. Tumor repertoires ranked between lymph nodes and nontumor tissue in diversity, with V and J gene preferences. That most tumor T cells come from lymph nodes remained unproven.

As concerns this clonotype: Antigen unknown.

TCRdb used MiXCR to reprocess the multiplex PCR reads, holding one entry per CDR3 protein. Seen here are roughly 260,000 distinct CDR3 sequences, 30% observed once, and the top ten hold around 1%. Trimming removed 3 bases from V and 4 bases from J; junction bases left unmatched: 5. Germline CDR1 and CDR2: MNHNS and SASEGT. The length of the CDR3 is 16 residues. Breast cancer patients provided tissue from their axillary draining lymph nodes. The chain has TRBV6-1 and TRBJ2-3; TRBD2 agrees at 12 bases. Sequencing was performed on axillary lymph node tissue. This sequence originates from a female donor with breast cancer. Some clones in this sample may be carry-over from other donors' samples. CDR3 sequence (DNA): TGTGCCAGCAGTGAGACTAGCGGGAGATGGGCAGATACGCAGTATTTT. This sequence encodes CASSETSGRWADTQYF.